The TCR beta chain described here comes from a study of shared T cell receptors in the human thymus. Sequencing used immunoSEQ multiplex PCR; TCRdb keeps in-frame clones, though not all of them. This sample has hundreds of thousands of clones, with around nine tenths found just once. Germline V gives CDR1 ENHRY, CDR2 SYGVKD. CDR3 size: 18 residues. J gave up 6 bases and V 7 bases, and 18 bases lay outside the gene matches. These data also featured in a second study, about human thymus T cells. According to that study: Resections that were taken during corrective heart surgery supplied the thymus tissue.

Sequences were obtained from thymocytes. The gene calls are TRBV10-3 and TRBJ2-3; TRBD1 matches at 11 bases. The TCR was taken from a boy less than two years old with a congenital heart defect. CDR3 nucleotides: TGTGCCATCAACGGGGACAGGGGGTTAGCGGGACCCCTTGATACGCAGTATTTT. As protein: CAINGDRGLAGPLDTQYF.